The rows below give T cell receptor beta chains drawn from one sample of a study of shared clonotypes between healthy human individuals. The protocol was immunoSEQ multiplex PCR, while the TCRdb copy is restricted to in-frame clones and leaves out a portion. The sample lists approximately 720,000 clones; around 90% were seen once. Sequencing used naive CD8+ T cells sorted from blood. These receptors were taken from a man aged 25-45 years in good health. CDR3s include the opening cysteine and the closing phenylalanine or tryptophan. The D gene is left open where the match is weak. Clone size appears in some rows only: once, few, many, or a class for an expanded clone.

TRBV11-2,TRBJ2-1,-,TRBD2,TGTGCCAGCAGCTTGGGGCGGGACTACTACAATGAGCAGTTCTTC,CASSLGRDYYNEQFF
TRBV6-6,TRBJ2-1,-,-,TGTGCCAGCAGTTCTCGGTCGGACAATGAGCAGTTCTTC,CASSSRSDNEQFF
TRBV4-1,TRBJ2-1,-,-,TGCGCCAGCAGCCAAGATCTTCGGGGAAGCTCCTACAATGAGCAGTTCTTC,CASSQDLRGSSYNEQFF
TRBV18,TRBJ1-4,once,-,TGTGCCAGCTCACCACCGAAGGACTCGTCTAGTGGGACTGATTTTTTAGCTAATGAAAAACTGTTTTTT,CASSPPKDSSSGTDFLANEKLFF
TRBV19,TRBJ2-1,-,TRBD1,TGTGCCAGCGGGACAGGGGGTTACAATGAGCAGTTCTTC,CASGTGGYNEQFF
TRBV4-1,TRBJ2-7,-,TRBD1,TGCGCCAGCAGCCAACCGGGACAGCTAAATCCTTACGAGCAGTACTTC,CASSQPGQLNPYEQYF
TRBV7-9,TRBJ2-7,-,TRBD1,TGTGCCAGCACCATCGGACAGGCAACTTACTACGAGCAGTACTTC,CASTIGQATYYEQYF
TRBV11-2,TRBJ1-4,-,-,TGTGCCAGCAGTTGGCTGGACTCTAATGAAAAACTGTTTTTT,CASSWLDSNEKLFF
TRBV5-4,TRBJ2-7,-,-,TGTGCCAGCAGCACGGCGGGACAGACCTACGAGCAGTACTTC,CASSTAGQTYEQYF
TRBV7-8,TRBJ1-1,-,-,TGTGCCAGCAGCACATTTCCGTGGGGGAGCGCAGCTTTCTTT,CASSTFPWGSAAFF
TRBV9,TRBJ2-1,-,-,TGTGCCAGCAGCGACGAGTCTAGCGTTGAGCAGTTCTTC,CASSDESSVEQFF
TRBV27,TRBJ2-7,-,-,TGTGCCAGCAGTTTATCGCCCAGGGCGGCCGAGCAGTACTTC,CASSLSPRAAEQYF
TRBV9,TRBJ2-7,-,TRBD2,TGTGCCAGCAGTGGAATAGCGGGAGGCCACGAGCAGTACTTC,CASSGIAGGHEQYF
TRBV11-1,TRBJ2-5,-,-,TGTGCCAGCAGCTGGGGCGGGGAGACCCAGTACTTC,CASSWGGETQYF
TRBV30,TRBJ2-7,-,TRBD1,TGTGCCTGGAGCAGGGGGACCTACGAGCAGTACTTC,CAWSRGTYEQYF
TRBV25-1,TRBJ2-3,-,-,TGTGCCAGCAGTGCGGATTCCTGGGGCACAGATACGCAGTATTTT,CASSADSWGTDTQYF
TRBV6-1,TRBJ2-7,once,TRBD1,TGTGCCAGCCGGACAGGGCACTCCTACGAGCAGTACTTC,CASRTGHSYEQYF
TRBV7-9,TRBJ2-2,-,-,TGTGCCAGCAGCCAGGGAACCGGGGAGCTGTTTTTT,CASSQGTGELFF
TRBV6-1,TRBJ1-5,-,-,TGTGCCAGCAGTGACTGGACGGAGATCGAGCCCCAGCATTTT,CASSDWTEIEPQHF
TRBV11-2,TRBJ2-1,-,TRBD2,TGTGCCAGCAGCTTAGGACTAGCGGGAGGGAATGAGCAGTTCTTC,CASSLGLAGGNEQFF
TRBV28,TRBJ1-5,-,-,TGTGCCAGCAGTCAGAATCCCAATCAGCCCCAGCATTTT,CASSQNPNQPQHF
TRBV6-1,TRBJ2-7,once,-,TGTGCCAGCAGTGTGGACAGCTACGAGCAGTACTTC,CASSVDSYEQYF
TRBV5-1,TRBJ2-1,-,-,TGCGCCAGCAGCTTGGGGAATAGGAATGAGCAGTTCTTC,CASSLGNRNEQFF
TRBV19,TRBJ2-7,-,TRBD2,TGTGCCAGTAGTATCGATACTAGCGGGGTCTACGAGCAGTACTTC,CASSIDTSGVYEQYF
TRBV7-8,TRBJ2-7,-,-,TGTGCCAGCAGCCCCGAGGACTCCTACGAGCAGTACTTC,CASSPEDSYEQYF
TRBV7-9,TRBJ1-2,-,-,TGTGCCAGCAGCTTAGCTACGACACTTTATGGCTACACCTTC,CASSLATTLYGYTF
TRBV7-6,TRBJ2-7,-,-,TGTGCCAGCACCAATCCAGGGACCTCTTACGAGCAGTACTTC,CASTNPGTSYEQYF
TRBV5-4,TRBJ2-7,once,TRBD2,TGTGCCAGCAGCTTGGTTCCTAGCGGACCCTACGAGCAGTACTTC,CASSLVPSGPYEQYF
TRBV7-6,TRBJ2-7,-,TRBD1,TGTGCCAGCAGCTCCTATGGGGATGGACAGGGGGCGAGCGAGCAGTACTTC,CASSSYGDGQGASEQYF
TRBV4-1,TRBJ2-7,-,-,TGCGCCAGCAGCCAAGTGGTGGGGCGGTACGAGCAGTACTTC,CASSQVVGRYEQYF
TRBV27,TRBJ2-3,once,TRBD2,TGTGCCAGCAGTTCGATAGCGGGAGATAGCACAGATACGCAGTATTTT,CASSSIAGDSTDTQYF
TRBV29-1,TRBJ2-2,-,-,TGCAGCGTCCACAGGGAGAACACCGGGGAGCTGTTTTTT,CSVHRENTGELFF
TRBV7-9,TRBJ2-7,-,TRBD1,TGTGCCCATGAAGGGGACAGTTCCTACGAGCAGTACTTC,CAHEGDSSYEQYF
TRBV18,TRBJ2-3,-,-,TGTGCCAGCTCACCAAGCTATGGGGTCCACGCAGATACGCAGTATTTT,CASSPSYGVHADTQYF
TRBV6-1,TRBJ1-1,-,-,TGTGCCAGCATCCCTCCCAGGGTGGGATACACTGAAGCTTTCTTT,CASIPPRVGYTEAFF
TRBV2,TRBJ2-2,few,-,TGTGCCAGCAGAGGGGAGCGGGTCTCCGCGAACACCGGGGAGCTGTTTTTT,CASRGERVSANTGELFF
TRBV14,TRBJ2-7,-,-,TGTGCCAGCAGCATAACCTACGAGCAGTACTTC,CASSITYEQYF
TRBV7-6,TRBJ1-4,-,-,TGTGCCAGCAGCAATAAACAGGGAAGTAATGAAAAACTGTTTTTT,CASSNKQGSNEKLFF
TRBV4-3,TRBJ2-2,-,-,TGCGCCAGCAGCCAAGATGATCCAGCTGCGAACACCGGGGAGCTGTTTTTT,CASSQDDPAANTGELFF
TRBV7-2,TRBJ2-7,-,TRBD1,TGTGCCAGCAGCTTAGCGAGACAGGGGGCAAAGGACGAGCAGTACTTC,CASSLARQGAKDEQYF
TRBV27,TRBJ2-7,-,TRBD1,TGTGCCAGCAGTTCCCGGACAGGGGGGTCCTACGAGCAGTACTTC,CASSSRTGGSYEQYF
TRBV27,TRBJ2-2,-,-,TGTGCCAGCAGTTTTCCGTCGGACGGGGAGCTGTTTTTT,CASSFPSDGELFF
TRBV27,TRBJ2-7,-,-,TGTGCCAGCAGTTCCCTCCGTCCTTACGAGCAGTACTTC,CASSSLRPYEQYF
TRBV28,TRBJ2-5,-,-,TGTGCCAGCAGTTTATCGGTTGATTCTTCGGAGACCCAGTACTTC,CASSLSVDSSETQYF
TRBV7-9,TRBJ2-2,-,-,TGTGCCACCCAAGGGGGGGGGCTGCCGAACACCGGGGAGCTGTTTTTT,CATQGGGLPNTGELFF
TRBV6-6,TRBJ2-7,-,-,TGTGCCAGCAGGGAATCGGCCTACGATTTTGAGCAGTACTTC,CASRESAYDFEQYF
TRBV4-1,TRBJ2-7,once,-,TGCGCCAGCAGCCAGTTCAAGTCCGAGCAGTACTTC,CASSQFKSEQYF
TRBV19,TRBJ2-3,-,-,TGTGCCAGTAACAGCGGCGGCCGAGGTGCAGATACGCAGTATTTT,CASNSGGRGADTQYF
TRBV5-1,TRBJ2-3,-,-,TGCGCCAGCAGCACGTGGGCGGGGAGCACAGATACGCAGTATTTT,CASSTWAGSTDTQYF
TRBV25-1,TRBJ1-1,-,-,TGTGCCAGCACCTACCAGGGATCCTACACTGAAGCTTTCTTT,CASTYQGSYTEAFF
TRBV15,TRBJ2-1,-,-,TGTGCCACCAGCAGAGCCGCTAGTCCGTACAATGAGCAGTTCTTC,CATSRAASPYNEQFF